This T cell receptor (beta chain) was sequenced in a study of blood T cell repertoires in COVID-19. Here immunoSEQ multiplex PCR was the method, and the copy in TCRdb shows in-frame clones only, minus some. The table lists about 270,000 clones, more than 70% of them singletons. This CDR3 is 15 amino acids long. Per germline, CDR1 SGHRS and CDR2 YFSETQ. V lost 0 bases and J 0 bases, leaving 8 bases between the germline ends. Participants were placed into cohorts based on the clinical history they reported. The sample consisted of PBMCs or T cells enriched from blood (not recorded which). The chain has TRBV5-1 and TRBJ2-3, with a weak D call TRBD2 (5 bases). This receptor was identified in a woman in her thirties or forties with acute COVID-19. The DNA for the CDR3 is TGCGCCAGCAGCTTGGCTGGGAGAAGCACAGATACGCAGTATTTT. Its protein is CASSLAGRSTDTQYF.